These 15 T cell receptor beta chains were all obtained from the same sample, sequenced in a study of cytotoxic CD8 clonotypes in ibrutinib-treated CLL. The repertoire was sequenced with immunoSEQ multiplex PCR; TCRdb's copy has only in-frame clones and lacks some. The top ten clones hold under 10% of a sample with about 24,000 clones, just under 80% of them seen once. Sequenced material: PBMCs, taken before ibrutinib treatment. Receptors originate from a human donor with chronic lymphocytic leukemia.

The J gene is TRBJ1-2, the V gene TRBV15; D gene ambiguous. CDR1 and CDR2 (germline): LNHNV, YYDKDF (reference sequence). This CDR3 is 14 amino acids long. Trimming shortened V by 4 bases and J by 0 bases, and 9 bases separated the two germline ends. CDR3 in DNA: TGTGCCACCAGCAAATCGACCGCTAACTATGGCTACACCTTC. This codes for CATSKSTANYGYTF.

The V gene is TRBV27, the J gene TRBJ1-2; TRBD1 agrees at 11 bases. This CDR3 has 14 residues. V lost 1 base and J lost 7; bases outside the gene matches: 2. Germline V gene sequence: CDR1 MNHEY, CDR2 SMNVEV (reference sequence). In nucleotides, the CDR3 is TGTGCCAGCAGTTTATGGGGACAGGGGGGTGGCTACACCTTC. As protein: CASSLWGQGGGYTF.

The genes are TRBV19 and TRBJ2-7, with TRBD2 identical over 7 bases. This CDR3 contains 15 residues. Germline V gene data show CDR1 as LNHDA and CDR2 as SQIVND (reference sequence). J lost 5 bases, V lost 5 bases, and 12 bases had no gene match. In DNA, the CDR3 is TGTGCCAGTAGTCTAGGGGCGGGAGAAGCCCACGAGCAGTACTTC. As protein: CASSLGAGEAHEQYF.

Here the CDR3 DNA reads TGTGCCAGCAGCTTAATGAGCGGGAGGGCAGATACGCAGTATTTT. Protein sequence: CASSLMSGRADTQYF. This chain uses TRBV11-2 with TRBJ2-3, with TRBD2 identical over 10 bases. Germline trimming cut 2 bases from V and 4 bases from J; bases unmatched to any gene: 3. This CDR3 contains 15 residues. CDR1 and CDR2 (germline): SGHAT, FQNNGV. Based on the CDR3 plus reference TRBV11-2 and TRBJ2-3, the full variable domain is EAGVAQSPRYKIIEKRQSVAFWCNPISGHATLYWYQQILGQGPKLLIQFQNNGVVDDSQLPKDRFSAERLKGVDSTLKIQPAKLEDSAVYLCASSLMSGRADTQYFGPGTRLTVL.

The chain recombines TRBV10-1 with TRBJ2-1; D remains ambiguous. The CDR3 is made up of 12 amino acids. The germline gives CDR1 WNHNN, CDR2 SYGVQD (reference sequence). The ends were cut back, 2 bases at V and 6 bases at J, with 5 bases in the middle. The CDR3 coding sequence is TGCGCCAGCAGTGAGGCCACCAATGAGCAGTTCTTC. Residues: CASSEATNEQFF.

V and J are TRBV6-5 and TRBJ1-6; 7 bases agree with TRBD1. The germline CDR1 and CDR2 sequences are MNHEY and SVGAGI. CDR3 length: 16 residues. J lost 5 bases, V lost 2 bases, and 6 bases had no gene match. CDR3: CASSYRRTGDNSPLHF. As DNA, the CDR3 is TGTGCCAGCAGTTACCGCCGGACAGGAGATAATTCACCCCTCCACTTT.

This clone was counted between two and nine times. This chain connects TRBV18 to TRBJ2-7, with 8 bases lining up with TRBD1. V trimming: 6 bases; J trimming: 2 bases; junction bases outside the gene matches: 9. The CDR3 runs 15 residues. CDR1 KGHSH and CDR2 LQKENI come from the germline V gene. The CDR3 nucleotides are TGTGCCAGCTCGTCCAAACAGGGGGTTACCTACGAGCAGTACTTC. It yields the protein CASSSKQGVTYEQYF.

This chain connects TRBV6-1 to TRBJ1-5; a possible D gene is TRBD1 (5 bases). The CDR3 covers 14 residues. CDR1 is MNHNS, CDR2 SASEGT, per germline. Trimming stripped 10 bases from V and 3 bases from J, with 16 bases between. The CDR3 DNA reads as TGTGCCACCTCAATAGACAGATACAATCAGCCCCAGCATTTT. It codes for CATSIDRYNQPQHF.

The chain recombines TRBV19 with TRBJ2-1, with D possibly being TRBD1 (6 bases). CDR3 length equals 13 residues. The germline CDR1 and CDR2 sequences are LNHDA and SQIVND (reference sequence). V dropped 6 bases and J dropped 9 bases, with 15 bases sitting between them. The CDR3 spells CASSPTGSAEQFF. Written as DNA, the CDR3 is TGTGCCAGTAGCCCTACAGGGTCGGCTGAGCAGTTCTTC.

The chain combines TRBV18 with TRBJ2-2, with D hard to call. CDR1 is KGHSH and CDR2 is LQKENI in the germline V gene. V was pared by 8 bases and J by 0 bases, with 13 bases between. The CDR3 loop spans 15 amino acids. CDR3 sequence reads: CASIPTSANTGELFF. In DNA, the CDR3 is TGTGCCAGCATACCGACCTCAGCGAACACCGGGGAGCTGTTTTTT.

V is TRBV27 and J is TRBJ1-1; no firm D call. Germline assignment: CDR1 MNHEY and CDR2 SMNVEV (reference sequence). The CDR3 contains 15 residues. V was trimmed by 2 bases and J by 1 base, leaving 11 bases between them. The CDR3 here is CASSLSKAGNTEAFF. CDR3 nucleotides: TGTGCCAGCAGTTTAAGTAAGGCGGGGAACACTGAAGCTTTCTTT.

The chain combines TRBV4-2 with TRBJ2-2; 14 positions agree with TRBD2. Germline assignment: CDR1 LGHNA and CDR2 YNFKEQ. CDR3 length: 17 residues. V was clipped by 3 bases and J by 1 base; unmatched bases: 1. The CDR3 DNA sequence: TGTGCCAGCAGCCACGGACTAGCGGGAGGGAACACCGGGGAGCTGTTTTTT. This codes for CASSHGLAGGNTGELFF.

The chain combines TRBV9 with TRBJ2-3; a weak D match, TRBD2 (7 bases). Between the trimmed V and J ends, which lost 1 base and 6 bases, there was a span of 21 bases. The length of the CDR3 is 17 residues. CDR1 SGDLS and CDR2 YYNGEE come from the germline V gene. CDR3 loop: CASSVSWGGGRADTQYF. In DNA, the CDR3 is TGTGCCAGCAGCGTATCCTGGGGAGGGGGGCGAGCTGATACGCAGTATTTT.

The CDR3 bases are TGTGCCAGCAGCTTAGTGAGGGGCACTGAAGCTTTCTTT. Encoded protein: CASSLVRGTEAFF. This rearrangement joins TRBV7-7 to TRBJ1-1; perhaps TRBD1 as D (5 bases). Between the trimmed V and J ends, which lost 1 base and 4 bases, there was a span of 7 bases. The CDR3 extends over 13 amino acids. Germline CDR1 is SSHAT and CDR2 is FNYEAQ (reference sequence).

This clone was seen only a few times. The V call is TRBV5-4, the J call TRBJ2-7; 15 bases fit TRBD2. The CDR3 covers 16 residues. Germline V gene sequence: CDR1 SGHNT, CDR2 YYREEE (reference sequence). With V trimmed by 0 bases and J by 7 bases, 5 bases remained unmatched. The CDR3 spells CASSLGGLAGGKEQYF. The CDR3 region has the DNA TGTGCCAGCAGCTTGGGGGGACTAGCGGGAGGTAAGGAGCAGTACTTC.